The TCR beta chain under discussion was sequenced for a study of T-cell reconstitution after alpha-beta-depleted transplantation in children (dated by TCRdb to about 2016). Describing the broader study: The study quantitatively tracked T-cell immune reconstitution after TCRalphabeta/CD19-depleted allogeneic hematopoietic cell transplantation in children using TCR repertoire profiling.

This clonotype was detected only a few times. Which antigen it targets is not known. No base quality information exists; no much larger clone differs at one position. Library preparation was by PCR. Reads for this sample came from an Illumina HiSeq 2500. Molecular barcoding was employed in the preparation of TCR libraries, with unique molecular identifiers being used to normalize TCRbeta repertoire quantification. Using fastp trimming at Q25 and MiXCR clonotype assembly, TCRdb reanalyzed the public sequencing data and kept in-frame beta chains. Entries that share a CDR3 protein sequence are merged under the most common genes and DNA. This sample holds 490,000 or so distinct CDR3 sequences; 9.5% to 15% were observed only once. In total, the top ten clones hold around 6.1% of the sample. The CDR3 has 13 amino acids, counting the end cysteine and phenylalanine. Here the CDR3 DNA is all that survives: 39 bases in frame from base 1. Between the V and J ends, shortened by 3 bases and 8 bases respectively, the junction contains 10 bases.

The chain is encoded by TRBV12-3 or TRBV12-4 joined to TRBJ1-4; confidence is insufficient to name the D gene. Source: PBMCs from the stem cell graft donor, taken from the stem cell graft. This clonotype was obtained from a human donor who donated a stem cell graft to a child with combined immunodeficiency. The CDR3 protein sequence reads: CASSFFHVEKLFF. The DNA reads TGTGCCAGCAGTTTTTTCCATGTGGAAAAACTGTTTTTT.